The 15 T cell receptor beta chains below come from one sample, sequenced in a study of CD8+CD57+ T cells in acquired aplastic anemia. Patients who underwent sequencing had shown CD8+CD57+ cell expansion by flow cytometry. The use of genomic DNA as template underpinned the TCR beta VDJ and CDR3 profiling. TCRdb ran MiXCR on the reads and lists one entry per CDR3 protein. Here the sample spans roughly 170,000 distinct CDR3 sequences, roughly 50% being singletons. Sample: sorted CD4+, CD8+, or CD8+CD57+ T cells (not recorded which) from PBMCs. The receptors derive from a human donor with aplastic anemia.

In this sample, this clonotype turned up many times. The J gene is TRBJ2-2, the V gene TRBV11-1, with D perhaps matching TRBD1 (5 bases). V lost 6 bases and J lost 0, with 8 bases in between. The CDR3 runs 14 residues. Germline loops: CDR1 SGHAT, CDR2 FQDESV (reference sequence). The CDR3 DNA reads TGTGCCAGCAGGACAGCTCCGAACACCGGGGAGCTGTTTTTT. This sequence encodes CASRTAPNTGELFF. Filled out from reference TRBV11-1 and TRBJ2-2, the complete variable domain reads EAEVAQSPRYKITEKSQAVAFWCDPISGHATLYWYRQILGQGPELLVQFQDESVVDDSQLPKDRFSAERLKGVDSTLKIQPAELGDSAMYLCASRTAPNTGELFFGEGSRLTVL.

With respect to this clonotype: It may be a read error: a sequence one base away is much more abundant. The V call is TRBV6-1, the J call TRBJ2-1; D uncertain. From germline, CDR1 is MNHNS and CDR2 SASEGT. The CDR3 length is 14 residues. The CDR3 bases are TGTGCCAGCAGGTCTGCAGATAGCTACAATGAGCATTTCTTC. Encoded protein: CASRSADSYNEHFF.

The chain joins TRBV12-3 or TRBV12-4 to TRBJ2-6; no reliable D call. Between the trimmed V and J ends, which lost 0 bases and 7 bases, there was a span of 13 bases. CDR3 length: 16 residues. As DNA, the CDR3 is TGTGCCAGCAGTTTAGCCAGAATCCTTCCTGCCAACGTCCTGACTTTC. Translated, it gives CASSLARILPANVLTF.

This clonotype was seen repeatedly, ten times or more. The V call is TRBV7-2, the J call TRBJ1-1; the match to TRBD1 covers 8 bases. Germline-derived CDR1 and CDR2 are SGHTA and FQGNSA. J gave up 0 bases and V 5 bases, and 17 bases lay outside the gene matches. The CDR3 is 19 residues long. The CDR3 reads CASSPSYIGTGLMNTEAFF. DNA of the CDR3: TGTGCCAGCAGCCCGAGTTATATTGGGACAGGTCTCATGAACACTGAAGCTTTCTTT.

This clonotype was observed many times. The chain carries TRBV5-6 and TRBJ1-1; no clear D. Germline V gives CDR1 SGHDT, CDR2 YYEEEE. V dropped 2 bases and J dropped 5 bases, with 7 bases sitting between them. The CDR3 has 12 residues. CDR3 in amino acids: CASSFGRTEAFF. The CDR3 nucleotides read TGTGCCAGCAGCTTCGGGAGAACTGAAGCTTTCTTT.

There are a few counts of this clonotype. The rearrangement joins TRBV29-1 to TRBJ1-1, with D possibly matching TRBD1 (5 bases). This CDR3 is built from 13 residues. V was shortened by 7 bases and J by 1 base, with 13 bases between the two germline ends. Germline V gives CDR1 SQVTM, CDR2 ANQGSEA. CDR3 region: CSDTGTANTEAFF. As DNA, the CDR3 is TGCAGCGATACCGGGACGGCGAACACTGAAGCTTTCTTT.

The chain recombines TRBV11-2 with TRBJ2-1, with D tentatively TRBD1 (6 bases). Trimming shortened V by 5 bases and J by 9 bases, and 20 bases separated the two germline ends. Germline assignment: CDR1 SGHAT and CDR2 FQNNGV. The CDR3 contains 15 residues. CDR3 coding DNA: TGTGCCAGCAGCGCCACAGGATCCCCAGGGGCTGAGCAGTTCTTC. This gives the protein CASSATGSPGAEQFF. The whole variable domain, filled in from reference TRBV11-2 and TRBJ2-1, reads EAGVAQSPRYKIIEKRQSVAFWCNPISGHATLYWYQQILGQGPKLLIQFQNNGVVDDSQLPKDRFSAERLKGVDSTLKIQPAKLEDSAVYLCASSATGSPGAEQFFGPGTRLTVL.

This clonotype was recorded at least ten times. The chain is built from TRBV2 and TRBJ1-3, with D unresolved. V was pared by 0 bases and J by 0 bases, with 15 bases between. The CDR3 is 18 amino acids. From germline, CDR1 is SNHLY and CDR2 FYNNEI. DNA for the CDR3: TGTGCCAGCAGTGAAGCGCTTGGGCCAGGTAGCTCTGGAAACACCATATATTTT. This sequence encodes CASSEALGPGSSGNTIYF.

This clonotype was seen at least ten times. V and J are TRBV11-2 and TRBJ1-1, with D perhaps TRBD1 (6 bases). Germline lookup yields CDR1 SGHAT and CDR2 FQNNGV. This CDR3 is 13 amino acids long. V lost 6 bases and J 1 base, leaving 9 bases between the germline ends. CDR3: CASRQQGNTEAFF. The DNA of the CDR3 is TGTGCCAGCAGACAACAGGGGAACACTGAAGCTTTCTTT.

This clonotype was seen at least ten times. The chain is built from TRBV7-2 and TRBJ1-5, with TRBD1 identical over 8 bases. J gave up 7 bases and V 5 bases, and 10 bases lay outside the gene matches. The CDR3 sequence is 15 residues long. Germline CDR1 and CDR2: SGHTA and FQGNSA. CDR3 sequence reads: CASSRDRSIGQPQHF. The CDR3 DNA follows: TGTGCCAGCAGCCGGGACAGGAGTATTGGCCAGCCCCAGCATTTT.

This clonotype was seen a handful of times. The rearrangement uses TRBV24-1 and TRBJ1-2, with 10 bases lining up with TRBD1. Germline CDR1 is KGHDR and CDR2 is SFDVKD. CDR3 length: 15 amino acids. V shed 2 bases, J shed 7 bases, and the junction held 6 bases outside the gene matches. CDR3 amino acids: CATSDSDRGKGGYTF. The CDR3 coding sequence is TGTGCCACCAGTGATTCGGACAGGGGGAAGGGTGGCTACACCTTC.

V usage is TRBV19 and J usage is TRBJ2-7; 11 nucleotides match TRBD2. Germline CDR1 is LNHDA and CDR2 is SQIVND (reference sequence). The junction had 5 bases not matched to a gene; V was cut back by 7 bases and J by 6 bases. CDR3 length equals 13 residues. The CDR3 bases are TGTGCCAGTAATCTAGCGGGAGGCCTCGAGCAGTACTTC. Protein product: CASNLAGGLEQYF.

The chain has TRBV15 and TRBJ2-5, with D perhaps TRBD1 or TRBD2 (6 bases each). CDR3 length: 16 amino acids. Germline V CDR1 and CDR2: LNHNV, YYDKDF (reference sequence). Trimming removed 3 bases from V and 5 bases from J, with 19 bases in between. The CDR3 nucleotides are TGTGCCACCAGCAGCGCTGGGACATGGGGGAGGGAGACCCAGTACTTC. Translated: CATSSAGTWGRETQYF. Full variable domain (remainder filled in from reference TRBV15 and TRBJ2-5): DAMVIQNPRYQVTQFGKPVTLSCSQTLNHNVMYWYQQKSSQAPKLLFHYYDKDFNNEADTPDNFQSRRPNTSFCFLDIRSPGLGDTAMYLCATSSAGTWGRETQYFGPGTRLLVL.

The chain joins TRBV2 to TRBJ2-2; TRBD2 might be the D (6 bases). Looked up from germline, CDR1 is SNHLY and CDR2 is FYNNEI. Between the trimmed V and J ends, which lost 9 bases and 3 bases, there was a span of 14 bases. This CDR3 is built from 14 residues. CDR3 sequence: CARGGGTDTGELFF. The CDR3 DNA follows: TGTGCCAGGGGTGGGGGGACGGACACCGGGGAGCTGTTTTTT.

This chain connects TRBV7-9 to TRBJ2-2, with D perhaps matching TRBD1 (6 bases). CDR3 length: 13 amino acids. CDR1 and CDR2 (germline): SEHNR, FQNEAQ (reference sequence). The ends were cut back, 5 bases at V and 6 bases at J, with 10 bases in the middle. The CDR3 loop reads CASSVGGAGELFF. The CDR3 region has the DNA TGTGCCAGCAGCGTTGGGGGCGCCGGGGAGCTGTTTTTT. Full variable domain (missing parts from reference TRBV7-9 and TRBJ2-2): DTGVSQNPRHKITKRGQNVTFRCDPISEHNRLYWYRQTLGQGPEFLTYFQNEAQLEKSRLLSDRFSAERPKGSFSTLEIQRTEQGDSAMYLCASSVGGAGELFFGEGSRLTVL.